A selection of T cell receptor beta chains follows, all from one sample in a study of blood T cell repertoires in COVID-19. Profiling relied on immunoSEQ multiplex PCR, and the TCRdb table lists in-frame clones only, not all of them. The sample contains 200,000 to 300,000 clones, less than 90% of which appear only once. The sequencing sample was made of peripheral blood. The receptors stem from a man between 60 and 75 years old with acute or convalescent COVID-19. CDR3s include the opening cysteine and the closing phenylalanine or tryptophan. D genes are given only for firm matches.

d_gene | j_gene | v_gene | CDR3aa | CDR3nt
- | TRBJ2-3 | TRBV28 | CASSLSVNVGRDTQYF | TGTGCCAGCAGTTTATCCGTTAATGTGGGGAGGGATACGCAGTATTTT
- | TRBJ2-5 | TRBV19 | CASPHPDSQETQYF | TGTGCCAGCCCTCACCCAGACAGCCAAGAGACCCAGTACTTC
TRBD2 | TRBJ2-2 | TRBV11-3 | CASESGSRVGGELFF | TGTGCCAGCGAGAGCGGGAGTCGAGTAGGTGGGGAGCTGTTTTTT
- | TRBJ2-7 | TRBV18 | CASSHKGSASVYEQYF | TGTGCCAGCTCACACAAGGGAAGTGCTAGCGTGTACGAGCAGTACTTC
- | TRBJ1-4 | TRBV4-3 | CASSQAQGPQANEKLFF | TGCGCCAGCAGCCAAGCACAGGGACCGCAGGCTAATGAAAAACTGTTTTTT
- | TRBJ1-1 | TRBV15 | CATSRDYGTNEAFF | TGTGCCACCAGCAGAGATTATGGGACAAACGAAGCTTTCTTT
- | TRBJ2-3 | TRBV6-5 | CAYRDRSTDTQYF | TGTGCCTACAGGGACCGAAGCACAGATACGCAGTATTTT
TRBD2 | TRBJ2-2 | TRBV19 | CASSISNWGGPDGELFF | TGTGCCAGTAGTATCTCAAACTGGGGAGGGCCCGACGGGGAGCTGTTTTTT
- | TRBJ1-1 | TRBV6-1 | CASSEAGAARSFF | TGTGCCAGCAGTGAAGCAGGGGCTGCGAGGTCTTTCTTT
TRBD1 | TRBJ1-4 | TRBV6-5 | CASTPGGLEKLFF | TGTGCCAGCACCCCAGGGGGCTTGGAAAAACTGTTTTTT
TRBD1 | TRBJ2-1 | TRBV5-5 | CASSWGDRGRYNEQFF | TGTGCCAGCAGCTGGGGGGACAGGGGCAGGTACAATGAGCAGTTCTTC
TRBD1 | TRBJ1-6 | TRBV7-2 | CASSSDRVYSTISALHF | TGTGCCAGCAGCTCGGACAGGGTTTATTCCACAATCTCAGCCCTCCACTTT
- | TRBJ2-2 | TRBV5-5 | CASSPWTNANTGELFF | TGTGCCAGCAGCCCGTGGACAAACGCGAACACCGGGGAGCTGTTTTTT
- | TRBJ1-4 | TRBV19 | CASSIDRRVNEKLFF | TGTGCCAGTAGTATCGACAGGCGGGTTAATGAAAAACTGTTTTTT
- | TRBJ2-3 | TRBV11-3 | CASSLSLADTQYF | TGTGCCAGCAGCTTATCTTTAGCAGATACGCAGTATTTT
- | TRBJ2-5 | TRBV28 | CASTSGGLETQYF | TGTGCCAGCACCTCAGGGGGGTTAGAGACCCAGTACTTC
- | TRBJ2-3 | TRBV7-3 | CASSHGADTQYF | TGTGCCAGCAGCCACGGAGCGGATACGCAGTATTTT